This TCR beta chain was found in a study of T cells in Graves' hyperthyroidism and ophthalmopathy. Regions amplified from RNA transcripts were the TCR beta CDR3 regions. The primer set for the first-round RT-PCR of the TCR CDR3 was HTBI. TCRdb recomputed calls from the multiplex PCR reads with MiXCR, one row per CDR3 protein. The sample lists a few hundred thousand distinct CDR3 sequences; around 22% were seen once. This CDR3 has 13 residues. Germline values: CDR1 SGHVS, CDR2 FNYEAQ. V shed 6 bases, J shed 5 bases, and the junction held 5 bases outside the gene matches. Many counts were recorded for this clonotype.

Input material: blood. This TCR was recovered from a young man with Graves' ophthalmopathy. The chain employs TRBV7-6 and TRBJ2-7; TRBD1 aligns across 9 bases. The CDR3 region is CASSRGQGNEQYF. For the CDR3, the DNA is TGTGCCAGCAGTCGAGGACAGGGGAACGAGCAGTACTTC.